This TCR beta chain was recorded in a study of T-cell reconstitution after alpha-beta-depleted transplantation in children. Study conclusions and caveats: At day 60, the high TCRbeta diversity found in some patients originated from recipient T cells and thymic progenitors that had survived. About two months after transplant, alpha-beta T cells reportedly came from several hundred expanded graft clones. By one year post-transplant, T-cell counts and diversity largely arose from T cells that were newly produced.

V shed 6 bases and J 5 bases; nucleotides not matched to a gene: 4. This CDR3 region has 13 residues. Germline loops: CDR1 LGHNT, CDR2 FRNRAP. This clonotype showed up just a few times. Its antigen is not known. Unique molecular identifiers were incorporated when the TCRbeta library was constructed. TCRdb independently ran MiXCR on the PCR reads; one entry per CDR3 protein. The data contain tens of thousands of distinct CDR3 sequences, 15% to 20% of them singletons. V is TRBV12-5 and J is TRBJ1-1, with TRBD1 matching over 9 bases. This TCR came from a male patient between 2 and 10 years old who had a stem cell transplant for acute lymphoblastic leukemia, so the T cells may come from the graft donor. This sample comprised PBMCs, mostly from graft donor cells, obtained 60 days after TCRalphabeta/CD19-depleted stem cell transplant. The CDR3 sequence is CASGRQGGTEAFF. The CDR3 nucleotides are TGTGCTAGTGGAAGACAGGGGGGGACTGAAGCTTTCTTT. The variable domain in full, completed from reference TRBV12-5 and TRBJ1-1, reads DARVTQTPRHKVTEMGQEVTMRCQPILGHNTVFWYRQTMMQGLELLAYFRNRAPLDDSGMPKDRFSAEMPDATLATLKIQPSEPRDSAVYFCASGRQGGTEAFFGQGTRLTVV.